Shown below are 27 T cell receptor beta chains from a single sample sequenced in a study of blood T cell repertoires in COVID-19 (dated by TCRdb to 2020 to 2022). Libraries were prepared through the immunoSEQ multiplex PCR assay. Drawn from immuneACCESS, this table holds only the in-frame rearrangements with V and J called that TCRdb kept. Clones are partly lost; checked studies trace under half to an unresolved V gene and leave the rest unexplained. For this sample there are about 15,000 clones; around 77% appear just once. 14% of the sample comes from the top ten. Input material: peripheral blood. These receptors all stem from a human donor in a cohort sampled during active COVID-19.

The chain recombines TRBV5-1 with TRBJ1-5; 10 bases are a match to TRBD1. Trimming removed 3 bases from V and 4 bases from J; junction bases left unmatched: 4. The CDR3 runs 15 residues. Germline V gene lookup returns CDR1 SGHRS and CDR2 YFSETQ. The CDR3 DNA sequence: TGCGCCAGCAGCTCGGGACAGGGGCGAAATCAGCCCCAGCATTTT. As protein: CASSSGQGRNQPQHF.

The chain uses TRBV5-4 and TRBJ2-2; D gene ambiguous. The CDR3 consists of 13 residues. Trimming took off 4 bases at V and 6 bases at J, with 10 bases between the two ends. CDR1 and CDR2 from the germline V gene are SGHNT and YYREEE (reference sequence). The CDR3 loop is CASSTPRAGELFF. Written as DNA, the CDR3 is TGTGCCAGCAGCACCCCTCGGGCCGGGGAGCTGTTTTTT.

This clone was detected once. This chain joins TRBV29-1 and TRBJ1-5, with 7 nucleotides matching TRBD1. The V gene's germline CDR1 is SQVTM and CDR2 ANQGSEA. This CDR3 contains 13 residues. V gave up 7 bases and J gave up 4 bases; unmatched junction bases: 7. The CDR3 bases are TGCAGCGGCGGACAGGCGCGAAATCAGCCCCAGCATTTT. This encodes CSGGQARNQPQHF.

V gene TRBV6-4 combines with J gene TRBJ2-3; D might be TRBD1 (5 bases). V shed 3 bases and J shed 4 bases, with 11 bases lying between them. This CDR3 has 14 residues. Germline V gives CDR1 MRHNA, CDR2 SNTAGT. The CDR3 DNA reads TGTGCCAGCAGTGAGGACATTCGATCAGATACGCAGTATTTT. Its translation: CASSEDIRSDTQYF.

The chain employs TRBV3-1 (or the pseudogene TRBV3-2) and TRBJ1-6; 7 bases match TRBD1. Looked up from germline, CDR1 is LGHDT and CDR2 is YNNKEL (reference sequence). This CDR3 is built from 15 residues. V dropped 1 base and J dropped 6; count of bases not matched to a gene: 3. Here the CDR3 DNA reads TGTGCCAGCAGCCAAGCGGCAGGGGGTAATTCACCCCTCCACTTT. This encodes CASSQAAGGNSPLHF.

The J gene is TRBJ1-2, the V gene TRBV12-3 or TRBV12-4, with D unresolved. V was cut by 5 bases and J by 6 bases, with 7 bases left in between. This CDR3 is built from 11 residues. DNA of the CDR3: TGTGCCAGCAGTCCGTTAGATGGCTACACCTTC. This encodes CASSPLDGYTF.

This chain connects TRBV7-2 to TRBJ2-1, with 12 nucleotides matching TRBD2. With V trimmed by 1 base and J by 13 bases, 11 bases remained unmatched. Germline loops: CDR1 SGHTA, CDR2 FQGNSA. The CDR3 is 16 residues long. Written as DNA, the CDR3 is TGTGCCAGCAGCTTAGAAGGTACTAGCGGGAGGTGGGAACAGTTCTTC. Translated: CASSLEGTSGRWEQFF.

This rearrangement joins TRBV6-1 to TRBJ1-2; D not resolved. V dropped 1 base and J dropped 9 bases, with 12 bases sitting between them. This CDR3 contains 13 residues. The germline gives CDR1 MNHNS, CDR2 SASEGT. The CDR3 loop reads CASSEVGSLSYTF. CDR3 sequence (DNA): TGTGCCAGCAGTGAAGTGGGCTCATTGAGCTACACCTTC.

The V gene is TRBV2, the J gene TRBJ2-1; TRBD1 aligns across 7 bases. CDR1 and CDR2 (germline): SNHLY, FYNNEI. The CDR3 totals 15 residues. V trimming: 3 bases; J trimming: 4 bases; junction bases outside the gene matches: 6. The CDR3 here is CASSDPGTVYNEQFF. CDR3 DNA: TGTGCCAGCAGTGATCCTGGGACAGTTTACAATGAGCAGTTCTTC.

There are a few counts of this clone. V gene TRBV7-9 combines with J gene TRBJ2-4; TRBD1 aligns across 7 bases. CDR1 is SEHNR and CDR2 is FQNEAQ in the germline V gene (reference sequence). Losses at the gene ends were 6 bases for V and 3 bases for J; bases not matched to a gene: 5. The CDR3 has 14 residues. CDR3 in amino acids: CASSAGTDKNIQYF. CDR3 DNA sequence: TGTGCCAGCAGTGCCGGGACAGACAAAAACATTCAGTACTTC.

This clone came up a few times. The chain has TRBV2 and TRBJ2-7, with D perhaps TRBD1 (5 bases). This CDR3 contains 13 residues. Trimming took 2 bases from V and 6 from J, leaving 11 bases between them. CDR1 SNHLY and CDR2 FYNNEI come from the germline V gene. In DNA, the CDR3 is TGTGCCAGCAGTGAAATCAGGGCTGGCGAGCAGTACTTC. Its translation: CASSEIRAGEQYF.

V and J are TRBV27 and TRBJ1-1; D gene uncertain. The V end was cut by 4 bases, the J end by 3 bases, with 12 bases between. The CDR3 covers 14 residues. Germline-derived CDR1 and CDR2 are MNHEY and SMNVEV (reference sequence). The CDR3 reads CASSSVDYYTEAFF. DNA of the CDR3: TGTGCCAGCAGTTCGGTTGATTACTACACTGAAGCTTTCTTT.

This chain joins TRBV5-4 and TRBJ1-3, with 7 bases aligning to TRBD1. In germline, CDR1 is SGHNT, CDR2 YYREEE (reference sequence). Germline trimming cut 2 bases from V and 0 bases from J; bases unmatched to any gene: 8. This CDR3 has 17 amino acids. The CDR3, as DNA: TGTGCCAGCAGCTTCCGAAGGGACAGAGCCTCTGGAAACACCATATATTTT. Residues: CASSFRRDRASGNTIYF.

The rearrangement joins TRBV6-4 to TRBJ2-3; tentatively, D is TRBD2 (6 bases). The CDR3 sequence is 13 residues long. Germline V gene lookup returns CDR1 MRHNA and CDR2 SNTAGT. The ends were cut back, 5 bases at V and 6 bases at J, with 12 bases in the middle. DNA of the CDR3: TGTGCCAGCAGTTTCTCAGGGACTGATACGCAGTATTTT. Translating gives CASSFSGTDTQYF.

The rearrangement joins TRBV6-6 to TRBJ2-5; 7 nucleotides line up with TRBD2. CDR3 length equals 16 residues. J was trimmed by 1 base and V by 2 bases; bases with no gene match: 7. The germline V gene has CDR1 MNHNY and CDR2 SVGAGI (reference sequence). The chain's CDR3 is CASSYAPAGTQETQYF. The DNA of the CDR3 is TGTGCCAGCAGTTACGCCCCAGCGGGAACCCAAGAGACCCAGTACTTC.

The chain has TRBV5-6 and TRBJ1-5; TRBD1 aligns across 8 bases. After removal of 0 bases from V and 3 bases from J, the junction contained 5 bases not matched to a gene. CDR3 length: 16 amino acids. Germline-derived CDR1 and CDR2 are SGHDT and YYEEEE. In nucleotides, the CDR3 is TGTGCCAGCAGCTTGGAATCGGACAGGGACAATCAGCCCCAGCATTTT. It encodes CASSLESDRDNQPQHF.

This clone came up once. The genes are TRBV7-8 and TRBJ2-5, with TRBD2 identical over 8 bases. V dropped 7 bases and J dropped 2; count of bases not matched to a gene: 12. The CDR3 spans 16 residues. Germline lookup yields CDR1 SGHVS and CDR2 FQNEAQ. CDR3 DNA sequence: TGTGCCAGCAACCCGAGCAGGGCGGGGGGTCAAGAGACCCAGTACTTC. Protein sequence: CASNPSRAGGQETQYF.

This clone was counted a few times. The genes are TRBV7-3 and TRBJ2-1, with 11 bases lining up with TRBD1. V shed 0 bases, J shed 6 bases, and the junction held 4 bases outside the gene matches. The germline V gene encodes CDR1 SGHTA and CDR2 FQGTGA. The CDR3 has 16 amino acids. CDR3 sequence (DNA): TGTGCCAGCAGCTTAACCCCCGGACAGGGGGCCAATGAGCAGTTCTTC. Translating gives CASSLTPGQGANEQFF.

The rearrangement uses TRBV5-1 and TRBJ2-1; 8 bases are shared with TRBD2. This CDR3 has 17 residues. The V gene's germline CDR1 is SGHRS and CDR2 YFSETQ. V dropped 0 bases and J dropped 3; count of bases not matched to a gene: 8. CDR3 DNA sequence: TGCGCCAGCAGCTTGGGATTAGCGGGGATGATCTACAATGAGCAGTTCTTC. Translation gives CASSLGLAGMIYNEQFF.

The CDR3: CASSIGGKSSYEQYF. DNA of the CDR3: TGTGCCAGTAGTATAGGAGGGAAAAGCTCCTACGAGCAGTACTTC. V usage is TRBV19 and J usage is TRBJ2-7; the D gene is possibly TRBD2 (5 bases). Trimming shortened V by 1 base and J by 0 bases, and 10 bases separated the two germline ends. This CDR3 is built from 15 residues. From germline, CDR1 is LNHDA and CDR2 SQIVND (reference sequence).

The rearrangement joins TRBV6-2 or TRBV6-3 to TRBJ2-7; D might be TRBD1 (6 bases). Germline CDR1 is MNHEY and CDR2 is SVGEGT. Deletions cut 6 bases from V and 2 bases from J, with 20 bases between. This CDR3 is 16 amino acids long. CDR3 DNA sequence: TGTGCCAGCAGCCGACGGACAGCCTCGGATCCCTACGAGCAGTACTTC. Translating gives CASSRRTASDPYEQYF.

The chain has TRBV28 and TRBJ2-5; 10 positions match TRBD2. Germline values: CDR1 MDHEN, CDR2 SYDVKM. This CDR3 has 14 residues. V gave up 5 bases and J gave up 4 bases; unmatched junction bases: 4. CDR3 protein: CASSLIAGGETQYF. CDR3 DNA sequence: TGTGCCAGCAGTCTTATAGCGGGGGGAGAGACCCAGTACTTC.

The genes are TRBV19 and TRBJ2-3; perhaps TRBD1 as D (8 bases). Per germline, CDR1 LNHDA and CDR2 SQIVND (reference sequence). The CDR3 is made up of 14 amino acids. Trimming removed 5 bases from V and 4 bases from J, with 13 bases in between. The CDR3 nucleotides read TGTGCCAGTAGTGGACAGGGAGGGGCAGATACGCAGTATTTT. This sequence encodes CASSGQGGADTQYF. The full variable domain, its missing parts supplied by reference TRBV19 and TRBJ2-3, is DGGITQSPKYLFRKEGQNVTLSCEQNLNHDAMYWYRQDPGQGLRLIYYSQIVNDFQKGDIAEGYSVSREKKESFPLTVTSAQKNPTAFYLCASSGQGGADTQYFGPGTRLTVL.

The V call is TRBV19, the J call TRBJ1-2, with D uncertain. V was clipped by 2 bases and J by 6 bases, with 7 bases between them. The germline CDR1 and CDR2 sequences are LNHDA and SQIVND (reference sequence). The CDR3 is 12 residues long. The CDR3 protein is CASSIFRDGYTF. DNA of the CDR3: TGTGCCAGTAGTATATTCCGGGATGGCTACACCTTC.

The chain carries TRBV28 and TRBJ1-5; tentative D call: TRBD1 (5 bases). Looked up from germline, CDR1 is MDHEN and CDR2 is SYDVKM. The CDR3 runs 14 residues. With 3 bases removed from V and 3 bases from J, the gap between germline ends came to 9 bases. The CDR3 DNA follows: TGTGCCAGCAGTTTTAGGGGCCCCAATCAGCCCCAGCATTTT. Protein product: CASSFRGPNQPQHF.

This clone occurred a few times. The chain carries TRBV7-2 and TRBJ2-7, with 7 bases matching TRBD1. This CDR3 has 14 residues. J gave up 6 bases and V 3 bases, and 8 bases lay outside the gene matches. Per germline, CDR1 SGHTA and CDR2 FQGNSA. The CDR3 protein is CASSFEGALGEQYF. The DNA of the CDR3 is TGTGCCAGCAGCTTCGAGGGGGCCCTAGGCGAGCAGTACTTC. The complete variable domain, with remaining parts taken from reference TRBV7-2 and TRBJ2-7, reads GAGVSQSPSNKVTEKGKDVELRCDPISGHTALYWYRQSLGQGLEFLIYFQGNSAPDKSGLPSDRFSAERTGGSVSTLTIQRTQQEDSAVYLCASSFEGALGEQYFGPGTRLTVT.

This chain uses TRBV6-5 with TRBJ1-6; TRBD1 might be the D (6 bases). Germline CDR1 MNHEY, CDR2 SVGAGI. V was shortened by 6 bases and J by 14 bases, with 20 bases between the two germline ends. This CDR3 is 14 amino acids long. The CDR3 DNA reads TGTGCCAGCAGCACAGGGAGTGTTCGCCTAGCCCTCCACTTT. It specifies CASSTGSVRLALHF.